This passage covers 19 T cell receptor beta chains from one sample sequenced in a study of T cells in Graves' hyperthyroidism and ophthalmopathy. Amplification yielded TCR beta CDR3 regions, with RNA transcripts as the source. The HTBI primer set was used in a first-round RT-PCR of the TCR CDR3. TCRdb called the multiplex PCR reads again in MiXCR, with one record for every CDR3 protein. The repertoire holds roughly 570,000 distinct CDR3 sequences, with more than 45% as singletons. Source material: peripheral blood or thyroid tissue (not recorded which). Every receptor here comes from a woman between 18 and 30 years old with Graves' hyperthyroidism.

This clonotype was counted only a few times. The gene calls are TRBV29-1 and TRBJ2-5; no clear D. The germline V gene has CDR1 SQVTM and CDR2 ANQGSEA. The CDR3 loop spans 16 amino acids. V lost 3 bases and J lost 7, with 24 bases in between. The CDR3 reads CSVDSAEWREPATQYF. CDR3 bases: TGCAGCGTTGACTCGGCGGAATGGCGAGAGCCAGCGACCCAGTACTTC.

This chain links TRBV20-1 with TRBJ1-2; a weak D match, TRBD1 (5 bases). With 2 bases removed from V and 6 bases from J, the gap between germline ends came to 19 bases. The CDR3 runs to 15 residues. Germline V gives CDR1 DFQATT, CDR2 SNEGSKA (reference sequence). CDR3 loop: CSARYGGAGKNGYTF. CDR3 coding DNA: TGCAGTGCTAGATATGGAGGGGCCGGGAAGAATGGCTACACCTTC.

This clonotype was counted a single time. One junction end does not reproduce the germline sequence, and a read error may be involved. The chain has TRBV18 and TRBJ2-7; D is possibly TRBD1 (6 bases). The CDR3 contains 13 residues. Germline CDR1 and CDR2: KGHSH and LQKENI. This CDR3 is CASSSRDNYGQYF. DNA of the CDR3: TGTGCCAGCTCAAGCCGGGACAACTACGGGCAGTACTTC.

The chain is built from TRBV12-3 or TRBV12-4 and TRBJ1-4, with D uncertain. V lost 2 bases and J 2 bases, leaving 9 bases between the germline ends. The CDR3 spans 15 residues. CDR3 nucleotide sequence: TGTGCCAGCAGTTTATCCCGGACTACTAATGAAAAACTGTTTTTT. It translates to CASSLSRTTNEKLFF.

In its sample, this clonotype was seen many times. This chain uses TRBV9 with TRBJ2-5, with unresolved D. The length of the CDR3 is 15 residues. Germline values: CDR1 SGDLS, CDR2 YYNGEE. The V end was cut by 1 base, the J end by 7 bases, with 17 bases between. CDR3 protein: CASSVSPRLKGTQYF. CDR3 DNA sequence: TGTGCCAGCAGCGTATCACCACGGCTTAAAGGGACCCAGTACTTC.

The J gene is TRBJ2-5, the V gene TRBV7-2; D remains unclear. V shed 3 bases and J shed 9 bases, with 8 bases lying between them. The CDR3 is 11 residues long. CDR1 is SGHTA, CDR2 FQGNSA, per germline. The CDR3 sequence: CASSLRWAQYF. The CDR3 DNA sequence: TGTGCCAGCAGCTTGAGGTGGGCCCAGTACTTC.

In this sample, this clonotype turned up many times. The chain uses TRBV7-6 and TRBJ1-6; tentatively, D is TRBD1 (5 bases). Trimming stripped 5 bases from V and 7 bases from J, with 15 bases between. The V gene's germline CDR1 is SGHVS and CDR2 FNYEAQ. The CDR3 covers 15 residues. The CDR3: CASSHGGGSNSPLHF. The CDR3 DNA sequence: TGTGCCAGCAGCCACGGGGGGGGGTCGAATTCACCCCTCCACTTT.

This chain uses TRBV29-1 with TRBJ2-7; 7 nucleotides align to TRBD1. CDR1 is SQVTM, CDR2 ANQGSEA, per germline. The CDR3 runs 13 residues. V trimming: 5 bases; J trimming: 0 bases; junction bases outside the gene matches: 4. The CDR3 bases are TGCAGCGTTTCGCAGGGGGACTCCTACGAGCAGTACTTC. It yields the protein CSVSQGDSYEQYF.

With regard to this clonotype: Compared with germline, one end of the junction differs, possibly owing to a read error. This chain connects TRBV2 to TRBJ2-2; 7 bases align to TRBD2. The CDR3 length is 14 residues. Germline assignment: CDR1 SNHLY and CDR2 FYNNEI. CDR3 in amino acids: CASGSGTNTGGLFF. The CDR3 bases are TGTGCCAGCGGGAGCGGGACGAACACCGGGGGGCTGTTTTTT.

This clonotype was detected only a few times. The chain couples TRBV20-1 to TRBJ2-7; TRBD2 matches at 7 bases. Germline V gene data show CDR1 as DFQATT and CDR2 as SNEGSKA (reference sequence). The junction had 9 bases not matched to a gene; V was cut back by 3 bases and J by 1 base. CDR3 length equals 15 residues. This CDR3 reads CSARPMASGSYEQYF. CDR3 DNA sequence: TGCAGTGCTAGGCCCATGGCTAGCGGTTCCTACGAGCAGTACTTC.

The J gene is TRBJ2-6, the V gene TRBV6-2 or TRBV6-3; D is unclear. The CDR3 has 13 amino acids. Per the germline V gene, CDR1 is MNHEY and CDR2 is SVGEGT. The V end was cut by 5 bases, the J end by 4 bases, with 6 bases between. DNA of the CDR3: TGTGCCAGCAGTGCGGCCGGGGCCAACGTCCTGACTTTC. Residues: CASSAAGANVLTF.

Comments on this clonotype: Given a much more abundant clone one base away, this may be a read error. The chain recombines TRBV19 with TRBJ1-3; D call uncertain. The CDR3 is 13 amino acids. Germline values: CDR1 LNHDA, CDR2 SQIVND (reference sequence). CDR3 protein: CASNTFSGNTVYF. CDR3 sequence (DNA): TGTGCCAGTAATACCTTCTCTGGAAACACCGTATATTTT.

This clonotype was seen repeatedly, ten times or more. V gene TRBV2 combines with J gene TRBJ2-7, with TRBD1 matching over 10 bases. The J segment lost 7 bases and the V segment lost 7 bases, leaving 10 bases of the junction unmatched. Germline CDR1 reads SNHLY; CDR2 reads FYNNEI. CDR3 size: 14 residues. The CDR3 protein is CASTEGDRGLEQYF. CDR3 DNA: TGTGCCAGCACGGAAGGTGACAGGGGGCTTGAGCAGTACTTC.

The rearrangement joins TRBV6-2 or TRBV6-3 to TRBJ2-2, with 11 nucleotides matching TRBD2. Per the germline V gene, CDR1 is MNHEY and CDR2 is SVGEGT. V lost 0 bases to trimming and J lost 3 bases; unmatched junction nucleotides: 3. This CDR3 spans 17 amino acids. The CDR3 is CASSYSPGLADTGELFF. In DNA, the CDR3 is TGTGCCAGCAGTTACTCGCCGGGACTAGCGGACACCGGGGAGCTGTTTTTT.

This clonotype has just a few counts. The rearrangement joins TRBV6-1 to TRBJ1-1; D remains unclear. Matching the DNA end better, TRBJ2-1 makes the J call doubtful. This CDR3 has 12 amino acids. Germline V gene data show CDR1 as MNHNS and CDR2 as SASEGT. This CDR3 reads CASSVSGNEQFF. In DNA form, the CDR3 reads TGTGCCAGCAGTGTTTCTGGCAATGAGCAGTTCTTC.

The J gene is TRBJ1-5, the V gene TRBV10-3; perhaps TRBD1 as D (5 bases). Trimming cost V 2 bases and J 3 bases, with 17 bases left between them. The CDR3 extends over 17 amino acids. Germline CDR1 reads ENHRY; CDR2 reads SYGVKD. DNA of the CDR3: TGTGCCATCAGTGAGCCGACTAGCGGGACCTACAATCAGCCCCAGCATTTT. Translating it yields CAISEPTSGTYNQPQHF.

The chain recombines TRBV29-1 with TRBJ1-1, with D hard to call. From germline, CDR1 is SQVTM and CDR2 ANQGSEA. The CDR3 is made up of 12 amino acids. V lost 8 bases to trimming and J lost 0 bases, with 10 bases between them. CDR3 loop: CSYLVMNTEAFF. The DNA for the CDR3 is TGCAGCTATCTAGTAATGAACACTGAAGCTTTCTTT. The full variable domain, in which reference TRBV29-1 and TRBJ1-1 provide the parts outside the CDR3, is SAVISQKPSRDICQRGTSLTIQCQVDSQVTMMFWYRQQPGQSLTLIATANQGSEATYESGFVIDKFPISRPNLTFSTLTVSNMSPEDSSIYLCSYLVMNTEAFFGQGTRLTVV.

V is TRBV11-1 and J is TRBJ2-1; 8 bases are shared with TRBD2. Per germline, CDR1 SGHAT and CDR2 FQDESV (reference sequence). This CDR3 comprises 16 residues. V lost 4 bases, J lost 0 bases, and 5 bases stayed unmatched. For the CDR3, the DNA is TGTGCCAGCAGCTACCTAGGGACTAGCTCCTACAATGAGCAGTTCTTC. Translating gives CASSYLGTSSYNEQFF.

This clonotype occurred many times. V is TRBV19 and J is TRBJ2-6; D gene ambiguous. CDR1 and CDR2 from the germline V gene are LNHDA and SQIVND (reference sequence). The CDR3 consists of 16 residues. The ends were cut back, 0 bases at V and 4 bases at J, with 10 bases in the middle. This CDR3 reads CASSIEGYSGANVLTF. The CDR3 nucleotides read TGTGCCAGTAGTATAGAAGGATACTCCGGGGCCAACGTCCTGACTTTC.